Here is one T cell receptor beta chain with its context. It has no known antigen specificity. No much larger clone exists at a distance of one base, and base qualities are not known. Including cysteine and phenylalanine, the CDR3 has 13 amino acids. CDR3 DNA only is kept here, 39 bases in frame from base 1. CDR1 and CDR2, looked up from the germline V gene, are SGHRS and YFSETQ. Trimming takes 3 bases off V and 3 bases off J; junction bases not matched to a gene: 3. This record belongs to a study of T cell changes during pregnancy in multiple sclerosis (dated by TCRdb to between 2018 and 2020). At the level of the whole study: Changes in the T cell repertoire over the course of pregnancy were examined in this study in women with multiple sclerosis.

Libraries were built with the immunoSEQ multiplex PCR assay. TCRdb limited this immuneACCESS table to in-frame rearrangements with V and J called. A share of clones is missing; checked studies link under half to unresolved V genes, and the rest is unexplained. Counted in this sample were fewer than 70,000 clones; around 92% of them appeared once. Around 2.9% of the sample is in the top ten clones. The receptor was isolated from a female donor in good health, enrolled as a control in a pregnancy study. This sample comprised CD8+ T cells from peripheral blood mononuclear cells, obtained in the third trimester of pregnancy. The rearranged segments are TRBV5-1 and TRBJ2-7, and 7 junctional nucleotides match TRBD1. The DNA sequence is TGCGCCAGCAGCTCTACAGGGGTCTACGAGCAGTACTTC. It codes for CASSSTGVYEQYF.